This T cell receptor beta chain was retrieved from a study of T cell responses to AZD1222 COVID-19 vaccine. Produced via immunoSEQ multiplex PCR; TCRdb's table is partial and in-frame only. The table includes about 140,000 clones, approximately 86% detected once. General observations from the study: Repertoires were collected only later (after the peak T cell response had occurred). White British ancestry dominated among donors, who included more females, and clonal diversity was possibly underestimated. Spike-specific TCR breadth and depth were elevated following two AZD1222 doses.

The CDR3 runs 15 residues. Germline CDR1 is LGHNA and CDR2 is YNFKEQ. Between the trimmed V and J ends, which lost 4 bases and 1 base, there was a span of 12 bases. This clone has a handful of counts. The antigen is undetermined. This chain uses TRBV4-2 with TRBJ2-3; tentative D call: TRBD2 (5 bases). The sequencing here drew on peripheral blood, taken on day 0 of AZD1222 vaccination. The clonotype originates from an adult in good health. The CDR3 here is CASSRGLQRTDTQYF. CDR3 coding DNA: TGTGCCAGCAGCCGCGGGCTCCAGCGCACAGATACGCAGTATTTT.